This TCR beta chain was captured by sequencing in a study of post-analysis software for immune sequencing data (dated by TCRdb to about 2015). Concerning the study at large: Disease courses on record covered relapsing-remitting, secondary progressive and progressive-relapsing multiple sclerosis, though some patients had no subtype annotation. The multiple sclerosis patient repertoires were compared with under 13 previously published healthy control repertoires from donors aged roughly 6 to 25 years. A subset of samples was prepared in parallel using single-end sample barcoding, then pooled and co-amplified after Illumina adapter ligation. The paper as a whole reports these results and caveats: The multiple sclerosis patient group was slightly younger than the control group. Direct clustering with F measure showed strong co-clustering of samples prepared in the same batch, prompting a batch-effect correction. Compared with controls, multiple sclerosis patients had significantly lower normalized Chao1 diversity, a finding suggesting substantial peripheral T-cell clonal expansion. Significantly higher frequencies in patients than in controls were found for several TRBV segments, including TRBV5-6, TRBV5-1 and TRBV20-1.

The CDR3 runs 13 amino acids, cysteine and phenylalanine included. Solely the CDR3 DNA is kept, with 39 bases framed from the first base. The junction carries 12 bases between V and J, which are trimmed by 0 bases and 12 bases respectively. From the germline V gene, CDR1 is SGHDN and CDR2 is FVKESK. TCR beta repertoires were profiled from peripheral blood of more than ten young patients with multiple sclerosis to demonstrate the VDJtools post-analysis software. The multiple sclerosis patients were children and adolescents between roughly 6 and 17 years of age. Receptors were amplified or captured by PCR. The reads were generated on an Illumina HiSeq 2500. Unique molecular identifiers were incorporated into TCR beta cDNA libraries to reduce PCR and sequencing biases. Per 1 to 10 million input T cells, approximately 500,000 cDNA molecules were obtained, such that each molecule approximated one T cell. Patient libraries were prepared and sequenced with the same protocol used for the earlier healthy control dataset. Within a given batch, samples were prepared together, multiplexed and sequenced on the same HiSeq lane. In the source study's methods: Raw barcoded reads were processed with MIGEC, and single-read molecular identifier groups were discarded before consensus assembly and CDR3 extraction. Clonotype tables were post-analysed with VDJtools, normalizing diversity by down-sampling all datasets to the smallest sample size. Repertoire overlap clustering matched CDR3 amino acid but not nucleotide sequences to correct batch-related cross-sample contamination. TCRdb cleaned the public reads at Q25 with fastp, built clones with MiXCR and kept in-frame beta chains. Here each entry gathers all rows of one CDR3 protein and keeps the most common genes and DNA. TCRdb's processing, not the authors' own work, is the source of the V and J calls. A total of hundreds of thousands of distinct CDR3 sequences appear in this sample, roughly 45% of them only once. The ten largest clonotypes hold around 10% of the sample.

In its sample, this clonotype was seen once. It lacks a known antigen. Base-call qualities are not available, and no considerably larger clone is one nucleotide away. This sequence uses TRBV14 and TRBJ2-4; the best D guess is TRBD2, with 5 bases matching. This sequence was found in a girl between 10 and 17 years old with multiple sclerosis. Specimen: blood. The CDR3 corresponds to CASSQDPTSNQYF. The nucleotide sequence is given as TGTGCCAGCAGCCAAGATCCCACTAGTAATCAGTACTTC.